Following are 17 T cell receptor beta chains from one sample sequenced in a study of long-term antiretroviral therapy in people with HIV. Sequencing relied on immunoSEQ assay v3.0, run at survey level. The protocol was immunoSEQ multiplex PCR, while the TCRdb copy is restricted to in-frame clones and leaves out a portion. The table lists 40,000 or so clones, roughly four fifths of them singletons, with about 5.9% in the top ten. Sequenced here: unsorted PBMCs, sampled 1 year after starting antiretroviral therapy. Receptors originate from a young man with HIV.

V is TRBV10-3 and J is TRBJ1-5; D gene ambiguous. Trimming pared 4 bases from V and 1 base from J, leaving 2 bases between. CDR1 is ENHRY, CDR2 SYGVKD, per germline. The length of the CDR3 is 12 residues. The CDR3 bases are TGTGCCATCAGTGCAAGCAATCAGCCCCAGCATTTT. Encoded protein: CAISASNQPQHF.

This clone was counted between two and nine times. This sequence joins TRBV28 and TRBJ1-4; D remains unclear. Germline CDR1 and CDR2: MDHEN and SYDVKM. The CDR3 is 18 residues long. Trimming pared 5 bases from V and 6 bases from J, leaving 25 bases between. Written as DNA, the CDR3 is TGTGCCAGCAGTCGGAAGAGGGTACCGGTTGGGTTCGATGAAAAACTGTTTTTT. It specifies CASSRKRVPVGFDEKLFF.

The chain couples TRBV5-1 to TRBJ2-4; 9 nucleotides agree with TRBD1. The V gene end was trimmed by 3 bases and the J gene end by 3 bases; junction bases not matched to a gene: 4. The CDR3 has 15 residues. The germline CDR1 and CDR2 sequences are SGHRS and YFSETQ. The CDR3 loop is CASSSGQGLKNIQYF. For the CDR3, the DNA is TGCGCCAGCAGCTCGGGACAGGGCCTCAAAAACATTCAGTACTTC. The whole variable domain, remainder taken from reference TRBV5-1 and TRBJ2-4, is KAGVTQTPRYLIKTRGQQVTLSCSPISGHRSVSWYQQTPGQGLQFLFEYFSETQRNKGNFPGRFSGRQFSNSRSEMNVSTLELGDSALYLCASSSGQGLKNIQYFGAGTRLSVL.

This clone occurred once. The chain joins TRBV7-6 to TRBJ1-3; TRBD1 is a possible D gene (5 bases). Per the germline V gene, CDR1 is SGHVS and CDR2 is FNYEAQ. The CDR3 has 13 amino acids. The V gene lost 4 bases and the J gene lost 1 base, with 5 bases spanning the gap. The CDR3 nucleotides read TGTGCCAGCAGCTCAGGGTCTGGAAACACCATATATTTT. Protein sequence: CASSSGSGNTIYF.

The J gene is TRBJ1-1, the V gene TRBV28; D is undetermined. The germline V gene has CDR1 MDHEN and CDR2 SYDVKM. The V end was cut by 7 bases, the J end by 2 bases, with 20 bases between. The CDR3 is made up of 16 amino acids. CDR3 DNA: TGTGCCAGCACCCTTCTGTCGGAGGTTCCCAACACTGAAGCTTTCTTT. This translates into CASTLLSEVPNTEAFF. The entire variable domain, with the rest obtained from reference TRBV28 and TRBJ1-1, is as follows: DVKVTQSSRYLVKRTGEKVFLECVQDMDHENMFWYRQDPGLGLRLIYFSYDVKMKEKGDIPEGYSVSREKKERFSLILESASTNQTSMYLCASTLLSEVPNTEAFFGQGTRLTVV.

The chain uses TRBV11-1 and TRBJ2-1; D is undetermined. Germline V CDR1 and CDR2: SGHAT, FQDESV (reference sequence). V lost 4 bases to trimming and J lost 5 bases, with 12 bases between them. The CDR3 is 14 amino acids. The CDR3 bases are TGTGCCAGCAGCTCTTCTGCACGCCACAATGAGCAGTTCTTC. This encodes CASSSSARHNEQFF. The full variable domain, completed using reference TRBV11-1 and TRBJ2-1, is EAEVAQSPRYKITEKSQAVAFWCDPISGHATLYWYRQILGQGPELLVQFQDESVVDDSQLPKDRFSAERLKGVDSTLKIQPAELGDSAMYLCASSSSARHNEQFFGPGTRLTVL.

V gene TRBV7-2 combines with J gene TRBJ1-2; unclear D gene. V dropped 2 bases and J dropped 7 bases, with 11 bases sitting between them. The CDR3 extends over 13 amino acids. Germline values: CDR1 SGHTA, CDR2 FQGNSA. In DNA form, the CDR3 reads TGTGCCAGCAGCTTAAGACGGGCGGGTGGCTACACCTTC. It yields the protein CASSLRRAGGYTF.

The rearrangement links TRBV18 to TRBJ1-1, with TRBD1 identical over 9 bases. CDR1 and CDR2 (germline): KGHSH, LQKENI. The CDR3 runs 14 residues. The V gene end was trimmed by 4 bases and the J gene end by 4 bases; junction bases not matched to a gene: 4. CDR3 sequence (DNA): TGTGCCAGCTCACTGGGACAGGGTGGCACTGAAGCTTTCTTT. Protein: CASSLGQGGTEAFF.

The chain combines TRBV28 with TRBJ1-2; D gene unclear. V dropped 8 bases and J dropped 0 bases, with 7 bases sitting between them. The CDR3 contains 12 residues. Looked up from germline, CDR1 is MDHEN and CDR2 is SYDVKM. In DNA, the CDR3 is TGTGCCAGCCTTTTAGCTAACTATGGCTACACCTTC. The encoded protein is CASLLANYGYTF.

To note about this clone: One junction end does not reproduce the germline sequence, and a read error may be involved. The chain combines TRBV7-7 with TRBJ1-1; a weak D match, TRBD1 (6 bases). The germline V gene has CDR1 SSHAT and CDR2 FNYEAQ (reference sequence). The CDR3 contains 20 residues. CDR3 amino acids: CASSLEESGVQGPQNTEAFF. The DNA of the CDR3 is TGTGCTAGCAGCTTAGAAGAAAGTGGCGTGCAGGGGCCTCAGAACACTGAAGCTTTCTTT.

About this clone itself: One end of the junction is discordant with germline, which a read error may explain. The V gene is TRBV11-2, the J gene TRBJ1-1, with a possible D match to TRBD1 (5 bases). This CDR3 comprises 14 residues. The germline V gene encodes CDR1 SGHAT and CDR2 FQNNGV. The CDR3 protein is CASSLAAGNAEAFF. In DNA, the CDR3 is TGTGCCAGCAGCTTAGCGGCAGGGAACGCTGAAGCTTTCTTT.

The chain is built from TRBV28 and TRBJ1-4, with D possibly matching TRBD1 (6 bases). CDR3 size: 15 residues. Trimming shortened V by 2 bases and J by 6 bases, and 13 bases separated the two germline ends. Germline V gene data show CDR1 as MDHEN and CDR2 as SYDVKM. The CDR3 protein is CASSLSPGEYEKLFF. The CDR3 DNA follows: TGTGCCAGCAGTTTAAGTCCAGGGGAGTATGAAAAACTGTTTTTT.

The CDR3 loop is CASSLGTTYEQYF. CDR3 DNA: TGTGCCAGCAGCTTAGGGACTACCTACGAGCAGTACTTC. The gene calls are TRBV11-3 and TRBJ2-7; D possibly corresponds to TRBD2 (6 bases). Trimming took off 1 base at V and 2 bases at J, with 6 bases between the two ends. Per germline, CDR1 SGHNT and CDR2 YENEEA. The CDR3 runs 13 residues. The full variable domain, completed using reference TRBV11-3 and TRBJ2-7, is EAGVVQSPRYKIIEKKQPVAFWCNPISGHNTLYWYLQNLGQGPELLIRYENEEAVDDSQLPKDRFSAERLKGVDSTLKIQPAELGDSAVYLCASSLGTTYEQYFGPGTRLTVT.

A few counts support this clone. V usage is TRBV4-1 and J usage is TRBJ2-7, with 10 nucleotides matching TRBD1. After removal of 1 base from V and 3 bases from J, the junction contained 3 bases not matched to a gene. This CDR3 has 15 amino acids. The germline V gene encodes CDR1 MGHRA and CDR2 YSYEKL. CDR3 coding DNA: TGCGCCAGCAGCCAAGGACAGGGGGCGGTCTACGAGCAGTACTTC. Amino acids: CASSQGQGAVYEQYF.

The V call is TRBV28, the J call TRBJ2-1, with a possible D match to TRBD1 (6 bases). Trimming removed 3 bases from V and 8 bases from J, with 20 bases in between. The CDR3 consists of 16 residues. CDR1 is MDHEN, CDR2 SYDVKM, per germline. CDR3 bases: TGTGCCAGCAGTTTTCTTCGACAGGCCCCCAGGGATGAGCAGTTCTTC. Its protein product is CASSFLRQAPRDEQFF.

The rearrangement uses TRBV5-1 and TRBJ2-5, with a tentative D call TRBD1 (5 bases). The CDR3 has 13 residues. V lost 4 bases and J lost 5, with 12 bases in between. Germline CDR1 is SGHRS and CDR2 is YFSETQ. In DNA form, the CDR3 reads TGCGCCAGCAGCAATCCCCCAGGGGAGACCCAGTACTTC. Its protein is CASSNPPGETQYF. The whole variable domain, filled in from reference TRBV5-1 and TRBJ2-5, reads KAGVTQTPRYLIKTRGQQVTLSCSPISGHRSVSWYQQTPGQGLQFLFEYFSETQRNKGNFPGRFSGRQFSNSRSEMNVSTLELGDSALYLCASSNPPGETQYFGPGTRLLVL.

The CDR3 protein is CASSLPDRYNEQFF. The CDR3 DNA is TGTGCCAGCAGCTTGCCCGACAGATACAATGAGCAGTTCTTC. The J gene is TRBJ2-1, the V gene TRBV5-4; tentatively, D is TRBD1 (5 bases). Germline V gene lookup returns CDR1 SGHNT and CDR2 YYREEE (reference sequence). CDR3 length: 14 amino acids. With 1 base removed from V and 4 bases from J, the gap between germline ends came to 9 bases.